This TCR beta chain was identified during a study of T-cell memory formation after mild COVID-19. CDR1 LGHDT and CDR2 YNNKEL come from the germline V gene (reference sequence). Trimming took off 0 bases at V and 3 bases at J, with 11 bases between the two ends. There are 15 residues in the CDR3. Study-wide results and caveats: The second-wave clones peaking on day 37 were not confirmed as SARS-CoV-2-specific. Clones shrinking from day 15 to 85 showed even CD4/CD8 mixes; later expanders tilted CD4+. Chiefly within CM and EM were the contracting CD4+ clones; CD8+ ones were within EMRA.

On this clonotype itself: Its matching antigen is unknown.

TCR alpha and TCR beta cDNA libraries carrying sample barcodes and UMIs came from 5'RACE with constant-segment primers. TCRdb ran MiXCR on the 5' RACE reads and lists one entry per CDR3 protein. The table lists 250,000 or so distinct CDR3 sequences, more than 15% of them singletons, with around 23% in the top ten. What was sequenced was PBMCs or a T cell subset sorted from them (not recorded which). The chain recombines TRBV3-1 with TRBJ1-1; the D is unclear. The receptor was isolated from a man younger than 35 who had mild COVID-19 (a few samples of this study predate the infection). Cell type and time point are not known. This chain's CDR3 is CASSQDLVGDTEAFF. The CDR3 DNA sequence: TGTGCCAGCAGCCAAGATCTTGTCGGGGACACTGAAGCTTTCTTT.